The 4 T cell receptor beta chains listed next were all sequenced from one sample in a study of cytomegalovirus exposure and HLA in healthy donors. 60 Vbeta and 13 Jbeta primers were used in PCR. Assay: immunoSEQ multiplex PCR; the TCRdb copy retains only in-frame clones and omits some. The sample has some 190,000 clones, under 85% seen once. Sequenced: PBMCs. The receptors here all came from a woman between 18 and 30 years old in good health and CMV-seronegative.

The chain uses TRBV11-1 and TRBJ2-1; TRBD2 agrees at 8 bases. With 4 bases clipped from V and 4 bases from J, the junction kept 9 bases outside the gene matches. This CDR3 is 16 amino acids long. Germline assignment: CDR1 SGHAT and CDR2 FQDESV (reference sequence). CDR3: CASSSTGTSGYNEQFF. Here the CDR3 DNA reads TGTGCCAGCAGCTCTACCGGGACTAGTGGATACAATGAGCAGTTCTTC.

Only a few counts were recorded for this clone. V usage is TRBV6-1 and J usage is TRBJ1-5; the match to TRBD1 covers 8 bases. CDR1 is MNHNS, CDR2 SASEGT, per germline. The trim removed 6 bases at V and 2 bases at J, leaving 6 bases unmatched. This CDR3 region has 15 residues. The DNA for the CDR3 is TGTGCCAGCAGGGGAGGGGGACAGGGCAATCAGCCCCAGCATTTT. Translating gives CASRGGGQGNQPQHF.

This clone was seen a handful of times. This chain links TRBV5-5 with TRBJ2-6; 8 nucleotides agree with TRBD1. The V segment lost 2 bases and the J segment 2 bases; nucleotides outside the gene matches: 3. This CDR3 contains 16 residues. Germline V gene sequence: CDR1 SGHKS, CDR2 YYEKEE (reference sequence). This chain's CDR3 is CASSFLQGAGANVLTF. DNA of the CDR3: TGTGCCAGCAGCTTCCTACAGGGGGCTGGGGCCAACGTCCTGACTTTC.

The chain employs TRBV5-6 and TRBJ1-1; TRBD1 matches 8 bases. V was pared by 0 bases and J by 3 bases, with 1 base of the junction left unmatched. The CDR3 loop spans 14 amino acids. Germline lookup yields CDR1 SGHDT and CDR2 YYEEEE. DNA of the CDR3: TGTGCCAGCAGCTTGGACAGGGGGTACACTGAAGCTTTCTTT. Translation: CASSLDRGYTEAFF.